Here is one T cell receptor beta chain with its context. This sample is part of a study of tumor T cells in aggressive B-cell lymphoma. J lost 6 bases, V lost 0 bases, and 18 bases had no gene match. The germline gives CDR1 SGDLS, CDR2 YYNGEE. The CDR3 extends over 20 amino acids. Measured with immunoSEQ multiplex PCR; TCRdb has only the in-frame clones, and not every one. The sample contains a few thousand clones, 88% of which appear only once. The specimen was tumor tissue. This chain uses TRBV9 with TRBJ1-5; TRBD1 aligns across 10 bases. The source of this sequence is an adult with diffuse large B cell lymphoma. Here the CDR3 DNA reads TGTGCCAGCAGCGTAGTTTACCAGGGCAAGAGACAGGGGGCTCGTCAGCCCCAGCATTTT. Translating it yields CASSVVYQGKRQGARQPQHF. Combining the CDR3 with reference TRBV9 and TRBJ1-5 gives the whole variable domain DSGVTQTPKHLITATGQRVTLRCSPRSGDLSVYWYQQSLDQGLQFLIQYYNGEERAKGNILERFSAQQFPDLHSELNLSSLELGDSALYFCASSVVYQGKRQGARQPQHFGDGTRLSIL.